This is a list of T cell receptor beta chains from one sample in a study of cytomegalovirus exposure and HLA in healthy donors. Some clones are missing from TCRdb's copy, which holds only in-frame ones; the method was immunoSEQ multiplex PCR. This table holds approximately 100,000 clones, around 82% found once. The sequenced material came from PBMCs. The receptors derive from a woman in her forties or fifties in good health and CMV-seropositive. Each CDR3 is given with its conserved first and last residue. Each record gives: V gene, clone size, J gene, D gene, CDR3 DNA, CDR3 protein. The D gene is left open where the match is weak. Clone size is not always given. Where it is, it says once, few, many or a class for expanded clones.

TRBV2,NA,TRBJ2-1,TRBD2,TGTGCCAGCAGTGAGACTAGCGGGGGCCACTACAATGAGCAGTTCTTC,CASSETSGGHYNEQFF
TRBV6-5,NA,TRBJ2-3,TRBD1,TGTGCCAGCAGTTCCCGACAGGGGACCACAGATACGCAGTATTTT,CASSSRQGTTDTQYF
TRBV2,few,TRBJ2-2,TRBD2,TGTGCCAGCGCGTATAGCGGGGCGAACACCGGGGAGCTGTTTTTT,CASAYSGANTGELFF
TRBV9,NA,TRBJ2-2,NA,TGTGCCAGCAGCTTGGGGAGCACCGGGGAGCTGTTTTTT,CASSLGSTGELFF
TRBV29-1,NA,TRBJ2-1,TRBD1,TGCAGCGGCCGGGACAGGAGTCTTATGGATGAGCAGTTCTTC,CSGRDRSLMDEQFF
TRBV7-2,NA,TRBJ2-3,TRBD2,TGTGCCAGCAGCTTCGGGCCCGGGGGGTCGGCAGATACGCAGTATTTT,CASSFGPGGSADTQYF
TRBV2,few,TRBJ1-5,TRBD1,TGTGCCAGCAGCCCACAGGGGGGGGGCAATCAGCCCCAGCATTTT,CASSPQGGGNQPQHF
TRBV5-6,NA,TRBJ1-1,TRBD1,TGTGCCAGCAGCCGTTCACTCGACAGGGGCACTGAAGCTTTCTTT,CASSRSLDRGTEAFF
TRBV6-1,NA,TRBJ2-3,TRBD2,TGTGCCAGCAGTTTAGCGGGGGGAATAGATACGCAGTATTTT,CASSLAGGIDTQYF
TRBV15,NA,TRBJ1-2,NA,TGTGCCACCAGCAGGGGCCCTTTAGTGAATTGGGGCTACACCTTC,CATSRGPLVNWGYTF
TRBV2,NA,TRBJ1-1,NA,TGTGCCAGCAGTGAAGAAGGGGGCACTGAAGCTTTCTTT,CASSEEGGTEAFF
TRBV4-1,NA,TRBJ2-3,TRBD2,TGCGCCAGCAGCCAAGCCCAACTAGCGGGGGGTTCGGATACGCAGTATTTT,CASSQAQLAGGSDTQYF
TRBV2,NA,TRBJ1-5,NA,TGTGCCAGCAGTGATTCGGGGATCAATCAGCCCCAGCATTTT,CASSDSGINQPQHF
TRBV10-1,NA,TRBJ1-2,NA,TGCGCCAGCAGTGAGGGCAGCGATGGCTACACCTTC,CASSEGSDGYTF
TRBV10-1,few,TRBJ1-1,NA,TGCGCCAGCAGTGAGAGCGCCGGATTTGAAGCTTTCTTT,CASSESAGFEAFF
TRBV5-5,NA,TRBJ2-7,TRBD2,TGTGCCGCCGGGGGGAGGGACGTTTCCTACGAGCAGTACTTC,CAAGGRDVSYEQYF
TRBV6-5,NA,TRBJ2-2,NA,TGTGCCAGCAGTGTGGTAGCGTGGACCGGGGAGCTGTTTTTT,CASSVVAWTGELFF
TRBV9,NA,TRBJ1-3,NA,TGTGCCAGCAGCGAGGGGGGGACTGGAAACACCATATATTTT,CASSEGGTGNTIYF
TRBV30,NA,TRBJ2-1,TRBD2,TGTGCCTGGAGTATTGGGGGGGGAGGCCGGTTCGCCTACAATGAGCAGTTCTTC,CAWSIGGGGRFAYNEQFF
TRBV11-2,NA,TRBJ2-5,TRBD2,TGTGCCAGCAGCTTGAGACTAGCGGGAGGGCCCGGGGAGACCCAGTACTTC,CASSLRLAGGPGETQYF
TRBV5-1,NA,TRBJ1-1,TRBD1,TGCGCCAGCAGCCGGGACAGAACCGAAGCTTTCTTT,CASSRDRTEAFF
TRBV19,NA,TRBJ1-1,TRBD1,TGTGCCAGTAGTATCTCTCCTGGGACAGGGGACACTGAAGCTTTCTTT,CASSISPGTGDTEAFF
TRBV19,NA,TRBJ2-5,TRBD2,TGTGCCAGTAGGACTAGCGGCACTGGGGCCCAGTACTTC,CASRTSGTGAQYF
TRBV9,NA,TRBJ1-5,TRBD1,TGTGCCAGCAGTACAGGGGGCGACAATCAGCCCCAGCATTTT,CASSTGGDNQPQHF
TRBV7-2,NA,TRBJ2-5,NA,TGTGCCAGCAGCTTAGCCCAGACTGCCCAAGAGACCCAGTACTTC,CASSLAQTAQETQYF
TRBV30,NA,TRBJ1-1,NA,TGTGCCAGAATGTCCCATAACCGAGCCCCGGGGGGGGACACTGAAGCTTTCTTT,CARMSHNRAPGGDTEAFF
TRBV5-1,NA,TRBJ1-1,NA,TGCGCCAGCAGTTCCGGGACATATATAGGGACTGAAGCTTTCTTT,CASSSGTYIGTEAFF
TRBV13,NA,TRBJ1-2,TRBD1,TGTGCCAGCAGCTTAGGCCGGGGACAGTCTGGCTACACCTTC,CASSLGRGQSGYTF
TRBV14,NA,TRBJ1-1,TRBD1,TGTGCCAGCAGCCCCCTGACAGGGGCAGGGACTGAAGCTTTCTTT,CASSPLTGAGTEAFF
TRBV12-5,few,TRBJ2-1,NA,TGTGCTAGTGCCCCTGGAGGGAATGAGCAGTTCTTC,CASAPGGNEQFF
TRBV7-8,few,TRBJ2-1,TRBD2,TGTGCCAGCAGCTTAGACTCCGGGACTAGCGGAGGCAATGAGCAGTTCTTC,CASSLDSGTSGGNEQFF
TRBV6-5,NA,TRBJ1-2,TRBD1,TGTGCCAGCAGTTACACAGGGGAGGTAGAGGGCTACACCTTC,CASSYTGEVEGYTF
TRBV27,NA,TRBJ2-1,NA,TGTGCCAGCAGTTTATGGGCGGGACAGTCCAGCTCCTACAATGAGCAGTTCTTC,CASSLWAGQSSSYNEQFF
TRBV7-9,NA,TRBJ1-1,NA,TGTGCCAGCAGCACACGACAGAACACTGAAGCTTTCTTT,CASSTRQNTEAFF
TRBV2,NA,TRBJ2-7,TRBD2,TGTGCCAGCAGGCCCCCCTGGGGGGGGGACTCCTACGAGCAGTACTTC,CASRPPWGGDSYEQYF
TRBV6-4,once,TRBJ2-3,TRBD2,TGTGCCAGCAGTGACTCAGGGACTAGCGGCACAGATACGCAGTATTTT,CASSDSGTSGTDTQYF
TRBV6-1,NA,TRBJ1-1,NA,TGTGCCAGCAACAGACAGGTTATGAACACTGAAGCTTTCTTT,CASNRQVMNTEAFF
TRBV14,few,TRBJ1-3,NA,TGTGCCAGCAGCCCACCCGGGACATGGGACACCATATATTTT,CASSPPGTWDTIYF
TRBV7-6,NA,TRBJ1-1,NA,TGTGCCAGCAGCGAGGGAGGTGGAGCAGTAGCTTTCTTT,CASSEGGGAVAFF
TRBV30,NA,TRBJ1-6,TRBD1,TGTGCCTGGAGTCGACAGGGAACGAGGTCACCCCTCCACTTT,CAWSRQGTRSPLHF
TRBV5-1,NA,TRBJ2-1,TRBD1,TGCGCCAGCAGCTTGGGGGACAGGGGGCGGATTGTAGGTGAGCAGTTCTTC,CASSLGDRGRIVGEQFF
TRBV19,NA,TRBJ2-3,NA,TGTGCCAGTAGCCCGAGAACAGGGACAGATACGCAGTATTTT,CASSPRTGTDTQYF
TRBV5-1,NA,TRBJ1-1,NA,TGCGCCAGCAGCTTGGACTCCAGGGGCACTGAAGCTTTCTTT,CASSLDSRGTEAFF
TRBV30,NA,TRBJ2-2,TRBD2,TGTGCCTGGAGCCGTGGCGGGGGGTACACCGGGGAGCTGTTTTTT,CAWSRGGGYTGELFF
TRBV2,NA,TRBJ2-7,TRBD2,TGTGCCAGCAGGGTTAGCGGGTCCCTCTACGAGCAGTACTTC,CASRVSGSLYEQYF
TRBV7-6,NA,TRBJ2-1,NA,TGTGCCAGCAGCCCGGTGGACAGTCTCTTTAATGAGCAGTTCTTC,CASSPVDSLFNEQFF
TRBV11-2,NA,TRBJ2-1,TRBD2,TGTGCCAGCAGCCGGGGACTAGTATACAATGAGCAGTTCTTC,CASSRGLVYNEQFF
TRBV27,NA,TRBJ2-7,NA,TGTGCCGGAGGACAGTGCTCCTACGAGCAGTACTTC,CAGGQCSYEQYF